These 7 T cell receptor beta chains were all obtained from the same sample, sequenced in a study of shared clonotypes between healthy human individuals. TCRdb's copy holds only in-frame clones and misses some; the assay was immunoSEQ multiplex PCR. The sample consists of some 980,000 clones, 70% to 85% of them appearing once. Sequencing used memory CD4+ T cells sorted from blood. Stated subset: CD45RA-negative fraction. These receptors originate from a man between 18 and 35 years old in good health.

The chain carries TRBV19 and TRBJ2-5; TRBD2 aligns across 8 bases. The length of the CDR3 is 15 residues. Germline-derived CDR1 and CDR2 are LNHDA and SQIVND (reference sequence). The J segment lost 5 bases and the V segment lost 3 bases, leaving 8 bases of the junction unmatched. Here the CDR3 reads CASSIGTSSVETQYF. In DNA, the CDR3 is TGTGCCAGTAGTATCGGGACTAGTAGCGTCGAGACCCAGTACTTC.

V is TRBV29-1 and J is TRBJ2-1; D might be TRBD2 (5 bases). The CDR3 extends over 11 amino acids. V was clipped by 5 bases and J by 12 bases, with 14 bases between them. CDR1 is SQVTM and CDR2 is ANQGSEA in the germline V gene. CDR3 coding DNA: TGCAGCGTTATAGGTGCCCGGGGGCAGTTCTTC. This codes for CSVIGARGQFF.

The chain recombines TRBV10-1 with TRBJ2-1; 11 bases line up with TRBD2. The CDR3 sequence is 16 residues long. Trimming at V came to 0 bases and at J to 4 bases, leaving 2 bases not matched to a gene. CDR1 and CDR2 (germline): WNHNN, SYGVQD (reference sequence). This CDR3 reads CASSESVAGGYNEQFF. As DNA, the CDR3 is TGCGCCAGCAGTGAGTCGGTAGCGGGAGGGTACAATGAGCAGTTCTTC.

CDR3 DNA: TGTGCCTGGAGTGTGGGCAGGGGAACTTACGAGCAGTACTTC. Translated, it gives CAWSVGRGTYEQYF. The chain employs TRBV30 and TRBJ2-7; tentatively, D is TRBD1 (6 bases). The CDR3 runs to 14 residues. The V and J ends lost 0 bases and 4 bases respectively, with 13 bases between them. Germline CDR1 is GTSNPN and CDR2 is SVGIG (reference sequence).

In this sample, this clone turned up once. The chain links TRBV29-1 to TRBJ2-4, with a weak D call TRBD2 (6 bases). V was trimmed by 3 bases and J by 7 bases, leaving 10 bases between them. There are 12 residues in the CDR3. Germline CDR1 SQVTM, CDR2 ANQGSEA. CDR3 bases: TGCAGCGTTGAGGTCAGCGGGAACATTCAGTACTTC. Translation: CSVEVSGNIQYF.

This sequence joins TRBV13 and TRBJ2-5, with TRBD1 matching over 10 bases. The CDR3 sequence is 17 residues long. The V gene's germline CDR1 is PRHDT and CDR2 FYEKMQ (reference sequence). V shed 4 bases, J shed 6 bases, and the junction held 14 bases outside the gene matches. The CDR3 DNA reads TGTGCCAGCAGCTACAGTGCCCTTGGACAGGGGGGAAAGACCCAGTACTTC. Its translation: CASSYSALGQGGKTQYF.

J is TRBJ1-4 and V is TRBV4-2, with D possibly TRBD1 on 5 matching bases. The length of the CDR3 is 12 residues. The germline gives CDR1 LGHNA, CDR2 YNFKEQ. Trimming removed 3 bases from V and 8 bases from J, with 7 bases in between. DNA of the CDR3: TGTGCCAGCAGCCATTGGGGGGAAAAACTGTTTTTT. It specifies CASSHWGEKLFF.